This T cell receptor (beta chain) was sequenced for a study of STAT3 mutations in large granular lymphocyte leukemia. TCRdb's copy holds only in-frame clones and misses some; the assay was immunoSEQ multiplex PCR. The sample yields some 10,000 clones, 85% to 90% seen once. CDR3 length: 14 residues. The V gene's germline CDR1 is GTSNPN and CDR2 SVGIG (reference sequence). Whole-study results and caveats: At least one immunodominant TCR beta clonotype appeared in every T-cell large granular lymphocyte leukemia patient. Sampling intervals varied between patients and samples.

The sample holds one count of this clone. Its antigen is unknown. One end of the junction does not line up with germline, which may come from a read error. This TCR was sampled from a man between 60 and 75 years old with T-cell large granular lymphocyte leukemia. Some clones in this sample may be carry-over from other donors' samples. Sequencing used peripheral blood mononuclear cells. The rearrangement links TRBV30 to TRBJ1-1, with TRBD1 matching over 9 bases. As DNA, the CDR3 is TGTGCCTGGAGCGCGGGGACAGGGTTGACTGAAGCTCTCTTT. It yields the protein CAWSAGTGLTEALF.